Presented here are 11 T cell receptor beta chains from one specimen sequenced in a study of blood T cells in healthy people across ages. Alongside a J-beta primer mix, a sample-barcoded 5' primer served in a second PCR lasting about 6 to 12 cycles. MiXCR was run by TCRdb on the 5' RACE reads, yielding one entry per CDR3 protein. The repertoire has hundreds of thousands of distinct CDR3 sequences, 21% of them found once; the top ten carry under 4%. Material: blood. The source is a man aged 65-85 years in good health.

This clonotype was observed a handful of times. The chain joins TRBV12-3 or TRBV12-4 to TRBJ2-7; 9 nucleotides match TRBD1. This CDR3 is 19 amino acids long. After removal of 5 bases from V and 2 bases from J, the junction contained 19 bases not matched to a gene. The CDR3 coding sequence is TGTGCCAGCAGTCCCCGGACAGGGGCCTATCCGGGAGGAGCCTACGAGCAGTACTTC. This sequence encodes CASSPRTGAYPGGAYEQYF.

This clonotype has a single count. This chain links TRBV15 with TRBJ1-3; 9 bases match TRBD1. Germline lookup yields CDR1 LNHNV and CDR2 YYDKDF (reference sequence). Losses at the gene ends were 5 bases for V and 3 bases for J; bases not matched to a gene: 8. CDR3 size: 16 residues. The CDR3: CATSPRTGVDGNTIYF. The CDR3 nucleotides read TGTGCCACCAGCCCCCGGACAGGGGTAGATGGAAACACCATATATTTT. Full variable domain (rest looked up from reference TRBV15 and TRBJ1-3): DAMVIQNPRYQVTQFGKPVTLSCSQTLNHNVMYWYQQKSSQAPKLLFHYYDKDFNNEADTPDNFQSRRPNTSFCFLDIRSPGLGDTAMYLCATSPRTGVDGNTIYFGEGSWLTVV.

There are many counts of this clonotype. V gene TRBV7-3 combines with J gene TRBJ2-1; 7 nucleotides match TRBD2. V gave up 1 base and J gave up 5 bases; unmatched junction bases: 8. This CDR3 is 16 amino acids long. CDR1 SGHTA and CDR2 FQGTGA come from the germline V gene. The CDR3 region is CASSLIGLAEDNEQFF. For the CDR3, the DNA is TGTGCCAGCAGCTTAATCGGGCTAGCGGAAGACAATGAGCAGTTCTTC.

This clonotype turned up a few times. This sequence joins TRBV20-1 and TRBJ2-1, with 13 bases fitting TRBD2. The tail of the sequence fits TRBJ2-5 better, so the J call may be wrong. Germline assignment: CDR1 DFQATT and CDR2 SNEGSKA (reference sequence). The CDR3 covers 17 residues. The chain's CDR3 is CSAPDRTSGRVEETQYF. In DNA, the CDR3 is TGCAGTGCTCCGGATCGGACTAGCGGGAGAGTGGAAGAGACCCAGTACTTC.

V gene TRBV10-3 combines with J gene TRBJ2-5; D may be TRBD1 or TRBD2 (7 bases each). This CDR3 is built from 14 residues. Germline assignment: CDR1 ENHRY and CDR2 SYGVKD. The V and J ends lost 3 bases and 5 bases respectively, with 13 bases between them. For the CDR3, the DNA is TGTGCCATCAGTGAAGGGGGAGGGGGCGAGACCCAGTACTTC. This gives the protein CAISEGGGGETQYF.

V gene TRBV27 combines with J gene TRBJ2-4; tentatively, D is TRBD2 (6 bases). V dropped 6 bases and J dropped 0 bases, with 12 bases sitting between them. Germline assignment: CDR1 MNHEY and CDR2 SMNVEV (reference sequence). The CDR3 extends over 15 amino acids. As DNA, the CDR3 is TGTGCCAGCAGCTCCGAGGGACTAGCCAAAAACATTCAGTACTTC. Translation gives CASSSEGLAKNIQYF.

There are a few counts of this clonotype. The gene calls are TRBV3-1 and TRBJ2-1; 11 bases are shared with TRBD2. This CDR3 is built from 16 residues. The germline gives CDR1 LGHDT, CDR2 YNNKEL (reference sequence). V shed 0 bases and J 9 bases; nucleotides not matched to a gene: 7. The CDR3 region has the DNA TGTGCCAGCAGCCAAGATGGACTAGCGGGCGGGTCTGAGCAGTTCTTC. As protein: CASSQDGLAGGSEQFF.

This clonotype was seen a handful of times. The chain couples TRBV5-1 to TRBJ2-2; perhaps TRBD1 as D (5 bases). CDR3 length: 14 residues. From germline, CDR1 is SGHRS and CDR2 YFSETQ. V was clipped by 7 bases and J by 2 bases, with 12 bases between them. CDR3 coding DNA: TGCGCCAGCTCCCAGACAGATAACACCGGGGAGCTGTTTTTT. Amino acid sequence: CASSQTDNTGELFF.

The rearrangement uses TRBV14 and TRBJ2-6; D uncertain. Trimming pared 1 base from V and 3 bases from J, leaving 10 bases between. Germline V gives CDR1 SGHDN, CDR2 FVKESK. This CDR3 is built from 16 residues. The CDR3 loop reads CASSQAYLFGANVLTF. Here the CDR3 DNA reads TGTGCCAGCAGCCAAGCTTACCTCTTTGGGGCCAACGTCCTGACTTTC.

The chain recombines TRBV20-1 with TRBJ1-4; 8 bases line up with TRBD1. V gave up 4 bases and J gave up 7 bases; unmatched junction bases: 8. Germline V gene sequence: CDR1 DFQATT, CDR2 SNEGSKA (reference sequence). The CDR3 has 14 residues. The CDR3 sequence is CSATSGGAGEKLFF. The CDR3 DNA sequence: TGCAGTGCTACATCAGGGGGCGCGGGTGAAAAACTGTTTTTT.

There are a few counts of this clonotype. Relative to the germline gene, one junction end is altered; a read error may explain this. The chain links TRBV7-7 to TRBJ2-1; 9 bases are a match to TRBD2. The CDR3 spans 14 residues. Looked up from germline, CDR1 is SSHAT and CDR2 is FNYEAQ (reference sequence). As DNA, the CDR3 is TGTGCTAGCAGCTTAGGAGGAGCGGGAGGTGAGCAGTTCTTC. Protein product: CASSLGGAGGEQFF.